These T cell receptor beta chains were read from a single sample in a study of T cells in Graves' hyperthyroidism and ophthalmopathy. TCRdb passed the multiplex PCR reads through MiXCR, listing each CDR3 protein once. The repertoire has some 720,000 distinct CDR3 sequences, around 17% of them found once; the top ten carry roughly 8%. Material for sequencing was blood. Receptors were obtained from a man aged 18 to 29 with Graves' hyperthyroidism. Both conserved end residues are part of each CDR3. Fields, in order: D gene, clone size, V gene, J gene, CDR3 protein, CDR3 DNA. A D gene is named only where the DNA matches it firmly. Part of the rows lack a size; the others show once, few, many or a class for expanded clones.

TRBD2	-	TRBV5-1	TRBJ2-3	CASGATSGLTDTQYF	TGCGCCAGCGGCGCCACTAGCGGGCTCACAGATACGCAGTATTTT
-	many	TRBV20-1	TRBJ2-7	CSARSPTGYEQYF	TGCAGTGCTAGGAGTCCTACGGGCTACGAGCAGTACTTC
TRBD1	-	TRBV19	TRBJ2-7	CASSEDRLNEQYF	TGTGCCAGTAGTGAGGACAGGCTCAACGAGCAGTACTTC
-	few	TRBV2	TRBJ2-5	CASSWTPMGQETQYF	TGTGCCAGCAGTTGGACGCCTATGGGCCAAGAGACCCAGTACTTC
-	few	TRBV24-1	TRBJ1-5	CATSDGLYSNQPQHF	TGTGCCACCAGTGATGGACTTTATAGCAATCAGCCCCAGCATTTT
-	few	TRBV20-1	TRBJ2-1	CSARDDGLRGEQFF	TGCAGTGCTAGAGATGATGGACTAAGGGGTGAGCAGTTCTTC
-	-	TRBV7-7	TRBJ2-1	CASSLVGGNASYNEQFF	TGTGCCAGCAGCTTAGTTGGGGGGAACGCTTCCTACAATGAGCAGTTCTTC
-	many	TRBV25-1	TRBJ2-5	CASSDRAGETQYF	TGTGCCAGCAGTGATCGGGCCGGCGAGACCCAGTACTTC
TRBD2	-	TRBV12-3/TRBV12-4	TRBJ2-1	CASSRTGTTTEQFF	TGTGCCAGCAGCCGTACCGGGACTACCACCGAGCAGTTCTTC
-	many	TRBV18	TRBJ1-1	CASSRPGKKSAEAFF	TGTGCCAGCTCGAGACCGGGAAAGAAATCCGCTGAAGCTTTCTTT
-	-	TRBV28	TRBJ2-4	CASSNQAKNIQYF	TGTGCCAGCAGTAACCAAGCCAAAAACATTCAGTACTTC
-	-	TRBV29-1	TRBJ1-5	CSVRAPTGREPQHF	TGCAGCGTTAGAGCCCCGACGGGGCGGGAGCCCCAGCATTTT
-	few	TRBV29-1	TRBJ1-1	CSVMGRMNTEAFF	TGCAGCGTTATGGGACGGATGAACACTGAAGCTTTCTTT
-	-	TRBV10-3	TRBJ2-3	CAISDPRASTDTQYF	TGTGCCATCAGTGACCCGAGGGCTAGCACAGATACGCAGTATTTT
-	few	TRBV10-1	TRBJ2-1	CASSEDDDWGEQFF	TGCGCCAGCAGTGAGGATGACGATTGGGGTGAGCAGTTCTTC
TRBD2	-	TRBV29-1	TRBJ2-1	CSVVGLADEQFF	TGCAGCGTTGTGGGACTAGCCGATGAGCAGTTCTTC
TRBD1	many	TRBV6-2/TRBV6-3	TRBJ2-7	CASSGDRGLSYEQYF	TGTGCCAGCAGCGGCGACAGGGGCCTCTCCTACGAGCAGTACTTC
-	many	TRBV28	TRBJ1-4	CASSFEEKLFF	TGTGCCAGCAGTTTCGAAGAAAAACTGTTTTTT
-	-	TRBV5-6	TRBJ1-2	CASSRVGSGYGYTF	TGTGCCAGCAGTCGTGTGGGCTCCGGCTATGGCTACACCTTC
-	-	TRBV28	TRBJ1-3	CASSLGEPRNTIYF	TGTGCCAGCAGTTTAGGAGAACCAAGGAACACCATATATTTT
-	few	TRBV27	TRBJ1-5	CASSQPRGGYSNQPQHF	TGTGCCAGCAGCCAACCCCGGGGGGGGTACAGCAATCAGCCCCAGCATTTT
-	many	TRBV12-3/TRBV12-4	TRBJ2-3	CASSLGLPADTQYF	TGTGCCAGCAGTCTTGGACTACCTGCAGATACGCAGTATTTT
TRBD1	many	TRBV5-1	TRBJ2-6	CASSLGTGGSGANVLTF	TGCGCCAGCAGCTTGGGGACAGGGGGATCTGGGGCCAACGTCCTGACTTTC
TRBD2	many	TRBV12-3/TRBV12-4	TRBJ2-2	CASSRLAANTGELFF	TGTGCCAGCAGCCGACTAGCGGCGAACACCGGGGAGCTGTTTTTT
-	many	TRBV29-1	TRBJ2-7	CSVAGTETYEQYF	TGCAGCGTTGCCGGGACTGAGACCTACGAGCAGTACTTC
TRBD1	many	TRBV3-1	TRBJ1-5	CASSPTGTGASTVPQHF	TGTGCCAGCAGCCCGACCGGGACAGGGGCCTCAACAGTTCCCCAGCATTTT
-	few	TRBV20-1	TRBJ2-1	CSARDWVAENNEQFF	TGCAGTGCTAGAGATTGGGTAGCGGAGAACAATGAGCAGTTCTTC
-	many	TRBV28	TRBJ1-1	CASTSGGVYTEAFF	TGTGCCAGCACCTCGGGGGGGGTTTACACTGAAGCTTTCTTT
-	-	TRBV2	TRBJ1-5	CASRGTGNQPQHF	TGTGCCAGCAGAGGGACGGGCAATCAGCCCCAGCATTTT
TRBD2	many	TRBV12-3/TRBV12-4	TRBJ2-3	CASSVAGGSDTQYF	TGTGCCAGCAGCGTAGCGGGAGGGTCAGATACGCAGTATTTT
TRBD1	once	TRBV28	TRBJ2-1	CASSFLGQGGGNEQFF	TGTGCCAGCAGTTTTTTGGGACAGGGGGGTGGGAATGAGCAGTTCTTC
-	-	TRBV12-5	TRBJ2-1	CASGLVADEQFF	TGTGCTAGTGGTTTGGTAGCAGATGAGCAGTTCTTC
-	few	TRBV19	TRBJ1-2	CASNPTRFRANYGYTF	TGTGCCAGTAACCCTACAAGGTTCAGGGCTAACTATGGCTACACCTTC
-	many	TRBV28	TRBJ2-3	CASRENGWDTQYF	TGTGCCAGCAGGGAAAATGGGTGGGATACGCAGTATTTT
-	many	TRBV28	TRBJ2-7	CASSPSAGLSPYEQYF	TGTGCCAGCAGCCCCAGTGCGGGACTTAGTCCCTACGAGCAGTACTTC
TRBD2	-	TRBV20-1	TRBJ2-3	CSARGAQREDTQYF	TGCAGTGCTAGAGGGGCCCAGCGGGAAGATACGCAGTATTTT
-	many	TRBV15	TRBJ2-1	CATSKTGISYNEQFF	TGTGCCACCAGCAAGACTGGTATTTCCTACAATGAGCAGTTCTTC
TRBD1	many	TRBV19	TRBJ1-2	CASSDPGTGMHRGYGYTF	TGTGCCAGTAGTGACCCCGGGACAGGGATGCACCGTGGCTATGGCTACACCTTC
-	-	TRBV7-9	TRBJ2-7	CASSLAWGLEQYF	TGTGCCAGCAGCTTAGCTTGGGGGCTCGAGCAGTACTTC
TRBD1	many	TRBV7-8	TRBJ2-7	CASSIWDRANEQYF	TGTGCCAGCAGCATATGGGACAGGGCCAACGAGCAGTACTTC
-	few	TRBV19	TRBJ1-1	CASSPLRGAGTEAFF	TGTGCCAGTAGTCCCCTTAGGGGGGCTGGCACTGAAGCTTTCTTT
TRBD1	few	TRBV20-1	TRBJ2-7	CSARGQGRLWEQYF	TGCAGTGCTAGAGGACAGGGGCGATTATGGGAGCAGTACTTC
-	-	TRBV4-1	TRBJ2-7	CASSQGSPGDEQYF	TGCGCCAGCAGCCAAGGGTCCCCCGGGGACGAGCAGTACTTC
TRBD1	-	TRBV7-2	TRBJ2-5	CASGSTGGRETQYF	TGTGCCAGCGGCTCTACAGGGGGCCGCGAGACCCAGTACTTC
-	many	TRBV7-3	TRBJ1-1	CASSLSGNSAEAFF	TGTGCCAGCAGCTTAAGTGGTAATAGCGCTGAAGCTTTCTTT
-	-	TRBV28	TRBJ2-1	CASRHRTEQFF	TGTGCCAGCAGACACAGGACGGAGCAGTTCTTC
TRBD2	-	TRBV4-1	TRBJ2-1	CASSQDPSSGRYNEQFF	TGCGCCAGCAGCCAAGATCCATCTAGCGGGAGATACAATGAGCAGTTCTTC
TRBD1	many	TRBV12-3/TRBV12-4	TRBJ2-7	CASSYTGQGSYEQYF	TGTGCCAGCAGTTATACGGGACAGGGGTCCTACGAGCAGTACTTC
-	many	TRBV18	TRBJ2-3	CASSPLKGPDTQYF	TGTGCCAGCTCACCCCTCAAGGGTCCAGATACGCAGTATTTT
-	many	TRBV20-1	TRBJ1-5	CSARGPRSNQPQHF	TGCAGTGCTAGGGGGCCTCGTAGCAATCAGCCCCAGCATTTT
TRBD2	many	TRBV18	TRBJ2-1	CASSLQGLAAYNEQFF	TGTGCCAGCTCACTCCAGGGACTAGCGGCCTACAATGAGCAGTTCTTC
TRBD1	few	TRBV7-2	TRBJ2-3	CASSLRGETGFTDTQYF	TGTGCCAGCAGCTTAAGGGGAGAGACAGGGTTTACAGATACGCAGTATTTT
TRBD2	many	TRBV30	TRBJ2-1	CAWSGPSGRAGEQFF	TGTGCCTGGAGTGGGCCTAGCGGGAGGGCCGGGGAGCAGTTCTTC
TRBD2	many	TRBV28	TRBJ2-7	CASSSPAGGQYEQYF	TGTGCCAGCAGCTCCCCAGCGGGAGGGCAGTACGAGCAGTACTTC
-	many	TRBV24-1	TRBJ1-2	CATSDLNYGYTF	TGTGCCACCAGTGATCTCAACTATGGCTACACCTTC
-	-	TRBV28	TRBJ2-4	CASSIRDTFQYF	TGTGCCAGCAGTATCCGGGACACCTTTCAGTACTTC
TRBD2	few	TRBV6-2/TRBV6-3	TRBJ2-2	CASSYSTGGANTGELFF	TGTGCCAGCAGTTACTCGACGGGAGGGGCGAACACCGGGGAGCTGTTTTTT